This T cell receptor (beta chain) was recovered during a study of cytomegalovirus exposure and HLA in healthy donors. Whole-study context: Earlier work reported around 110 million unique TCR beta sequences from 180 million or so T cells. Study-level findings and limits: A classifier reportedly called cytomegalovirus status with high sensitivity and specificity.

About this clone: Its antigen is undetermined.

Primers: 60 Vbeta forward and 13 Jbeta reverse. The method was immunoSEQ multiplex PCR; TCRdb's version includes in-frame clones alone and lacks a portion of them. Found here are about 43,000 clones, more than 45% of them singletons; the top ten hold 5% to 6.5%. This CDR3 has 16 amino acids. Germline CDR1 reads LGHNA; CDR2 reads YNFKEQ. V shed 4 bases and J 0 bases; nucleotides not matched to a gene: 2. The material sequenced was PBMCs. The clonotype comes from a man between 60 and 75 years old in good health and CMV-seronegative. J is TRBJ1-4 and V is TRBV4-2, with 10 bases matching TRBD1. The CDR3 sequence is CASSPGQGATNEKLFF. DNA of the CDR3: TGTGCCAGCAGCCCCGGACAGGGGGCAACTAATGAAAAACTGTTTTTT.